This entry lists 30 T cell receptor beta chains sequenced from one sample in a study of cytomegalovirus exposure and HLA in healthy donors. The data were produced by immunoSEQ multiplex PCR, yet TCRdb's version contains in-frame clones alone and is incomplete. The sample holds about 250,000 clones, about 83% seen once. Material for sequencing was PBMCs. The receptors shown here come from a man in his late teens or twenties in good health and CMV-seronegative.

The chain links TRBV11-2 to TRBJ1-6; a possible D gene is TRBD1 (5 bases). The CDR3 has 12 amino acids. The V gene lost 4 bases and the J gene lost 11 bases, with 9 bases spanning the gap. Germline V gives CDR1 SGHAT, CDR2 FQNNGV. The CDR3 DNA sequence: TGTGCCAGCAGCTCCGTAGGGGCACCCCTCCACTTT. Its protein product is CASSSVGAPLHF.

This clone was found many times. J is TRBJ1-6 and V is TRBV2, with no clear D. The germline gives CDR1 SNHLY, CDR2 FYNNEI. V was cut by 4 bases and J by 5 bases, with 6 bases left in between. The length of the CDR3 is 13 residues. CDR3 in DNA: TGTGCCAGCAGTGTAGTTAATAATTCACCCCTCCACTTT. Protein sequence: CASSVVNNSPLHF.

The J gene is TRBJ2-3, the V gene TRBV9; D gene uncertain. Germline CDR1 is SGDLS and CDR2 is YYNGEE. The V end was cut by 0 bases, the J end by 5 bases, with 7 bases between. The length of the CDR3 is 13 residues. The CDR3 is CASSVDVRDTQYF. The CDR3 nucleotides are TGTGCCAGCAGCGTAGATGTCCGAGATACGCAGTATTTT.

The chain links TRBV18 to TRBJ1-5; 9 bases line up with TRBD1. The germline V gene has CDR1 KGHSH and CDR2 LQKENI. V was pared by 3 bases and J by 5 bases, with 5 bases of the junction left unmatched. The CDR3 consists of 15 residues. DNA for the CDR3: TGTGCCAGCTCACCTGGGACAGGGCAGGATCAGCCCCAGCATTTT. Protein: CASSPGTGQDQPQHF.

This sequence joins TRBV9 and TRBJ2-7; 11 nucleotides line up with TRBD1. The CDR3 runs to 14 residues. Trimming took 3 bases from V and 8 from J; bases not matched to a gene: 7. Per germline, CDR1 SGDLS and CDR2 YYNGEE. DNA of the CDR3: TGTGCCAGCAGCGACCGGGACAGGGGGGATCAGCAGTACTTC. Residues: CASSDRDRGDQQYF.

V usage is TRBV19 and J usage is TRBJ1-5, with D possibly being TRBD1 (5 bases). CDR3 size: 13 residues. Germline values: CDR1 LNHDA, CDR2 SQIVND (reference sequence). The V end lost 6 bases, the J end lost 6 bases, and 12 bases lay between the germline ends. CDR3 nucleotide sequence: TGTGCCAGTAGCCAGGGAAGGGGTCAGCCCCAGCATTTT. It specifies CASSQGRGQPQHF.

The chain recombines TRBV11-2 with TRBJ2-7; 8 bases agree with TRBD1. Germline V gene lookup returns CDR1 SGHAT and CDR2 FQNNGV. The CDR3 runs 14 residues. Trimming at V came to 5 bases and at J to 2 bases, leaving 5 bases not matched to a gene. CDR3 DNA: TGTGCCAGCAGCGCGGACAGGGTTACCTACGAGCAGTACTTC. Amino acids: CASSADRVTYEQYF.

The chain's CDR3 is CASGRTVKFGEQYF. CDR3 sequence (DNA): TGTGCCAGCGGGAGGACCGTAAAGTTCGGCGAGCAGTACTTC. This chain joins TRBV27 and TRBJ2-7; maybe TRBD2 (6 bases). Germline-derived CDR1 and CDR2 are MNHEY and SMNVEV (reference sequence). The CDR3 runs to 14 residues. V was clipped by 8 bases and J by 6 bases, with 20 bases between them.

The chain joins TRBV2 to TRBJ2-5; D remains unclear. V was pared by 4 bases and J by 0 bases, with 9 bases between. The germline V gene encodes CDR1 SNHLY and CDR2 FYNNEI. CDR3 size: 14 residues. CDR3 sequence: CASSGNSYQETQYF. CDR3 nucleotide sequence: TGTGCCAGCAGTGGGAACAGTTACCAAGAGACCCAGTACTTC.

This clone appeared once. The sample holds other DNA sequences that translate to the same CDR3. This rearrangement joins TRBV5-6 to TRBJ2-1, with D maybe TRBD2 (5 bases). V was pared by 1 base and J by 0 bases, with 8 bases between. This CDR3 is built from 15 residues. Germline CDR1 reads SGHDT; CDR2 reads YYEEEE. In nucleotides, the CDR3 is TGTGCCAGCAGCTTGCGGGGTAGCTCCTACAATGAGCAGTTCTTC. Its protein product is CASSLRGSSYNEQFF. The full variable domain, completed using reference TRBV5-6 and TRBJ2-1, is DAGVTQSPTHLIKTRGQQVTLRCSPKSGHDTVSWYQQALGQGPQFIFQYYEEEERQRGNFPDRFSGHQFPNYSSELNVNALLLGDSALYLCASSLRGSSYNEQFFGPGTRLTVL.

This chain links TRBV27 with TRBJ2-2; 7 bases fit TRBD1. CDR3 length equals 16 residues. The junction had 8 bases not matched to a gene; V was cut back by 5 bases and J by 2 bases. Germline CDR1 and CDR2: MNHEY and SMNVEV (reference sequence). The CDR3 loop is CASSPLGDSNTGELFF. As DNA, the CDR3 is TGTGCCAGCAGTCCCCTCGGGGACAGCAACACCGGGGAGCTGTTTTTT.

The gene calls are TRBV10-3 and TRBJ2-7, with TRBD1 matching over 8 bases. Losses at the gene ends were 0 bases for V and 3 bases for J; bases not matched to a gene: 10. The CDR3 runs 17 residues. Per the germline V gene, CDR1 is ENHRY and CDR2 is SYGVKD. The CDR3 region has the DNA TGTGCCATCAGTGAGTCGATGCCTGGACAGGGTAACTACGAGCAGTACTTC. Encoded protein: CAISESMPGQGNYEQYF.

This clone has more than one count but fewer than ten. This chain connects TRBV28 to TRBJ1-6, with 8 bases fitting TRBD1. The CDR3 runs 13 residues. Germline CDR1 reads MDHEN; CDR2 reads SYDVKM. The trim removed 11 bases at V and 9 bases at J, leaving 9 bases unmatched. The CDR3 bases are TGTGCCGGTCGACAGGGGTATTTTTCACCCCTCCACTTT. Protein: CAGRQGYFSPLHF.

This clone was picked up a small number of times. This chain uses TRBV7-6 with TRBJ2-7, with D unclear. V was shortened by 1 base and J by 4 bases, with 11 bases between the two germline ends. The CDR3 loop spans 14 amino acids. The germline V gene has CDR1 SGHVS and CDR2 FNYEAQ. For the CDR3, the DNA is TGTGCCAGCAGCTTAGACCCGGGTCTGTACGAGCAGTACTTC. It translates to CASSLDPGLYEQYF.

In this sample, this clone turned up once. V and J are TRBV7-9 and TRBJ2-7; 10 bases line up with TRBD2. Looked up from germline, CDR1 is SEHNR and CDR2 is FQNEAQ (reference sequence). V lost 0 bases to trimming and J lost 3 bases; unmatched junction nucleotides: 5. CDR3 length: 16 residues. The CDR3 region has the DNA TGTGCCAGCAGCTTAGCGCCTAGCGGGGGACGCTACGAGCAGTACTTC. This gives the protein CASSLAPSGGRYEQYF.

The CDR3 DNA reads TGTGCCAGCTCCTTAGGGGCAGGGGCAGCCTACGAGCAGTACTTC. Translated, it gives CASSLGAGAAYEQYF. This chain joins TRBV7-6 and TRBJ2-7; tentative D call: TRBD1 (6 bases). The CDR3 length is 15 residues. Trimming cost V 8 bases and J 2 bases, with 19 bases left between them. CDR1 is SGHVS and CDR2 is FNYEAQ in the germline V gene.

This CDR3 reads CASSQETYEQYF. In DNA form, the CDR3 reads TGTGCCAGCAGCCAGGAAACCTACGAGCAGTACTTC. This chain uses TRBV7-9 with TRBJ2-7; D is unclear. The V and J ends lost 5 bases and 2 bases respectively, with 7 bases between them. This CDR3 region has 12 residues. Per germline, CDR1 SEHNR and CDR2 FQNEAQ (reference sequence).

The V and J genes are TRBV9 and TRBJ1-2; D is perhaps TRBD1 (6 bases). Looked up from germline, CDR1 is SGDLS and CDR2 is YYNGEE. The V and J ends lost 0 bases and 6 bases respectively, with 12 bases between them. The CDR3 has 14 amino acids. In nucleotides, the CDR3 is TGTGCCAGCAGCGTAGCGGCAGGGGCCAATGGCTACACCTTC. This sequence encodes CASSVAAGANGYTF. Filled out from reference TRBV9 and TRBJ1-2, the complete variable domain reads DSGVTQTPKHLITATGQRVTLRCSPRSGDLSVYWYQQSLDQGLQFLIQYYNGEERAKGNILERFSAQQFPDLHSELNLSSLELGDSALYFCASSVAAGANGYTFGSGTRLTVV.

The V and J genes are TRBV1 and TRBJ1-5; no check of the table's D call, TRBD1, against the DNA was made. TRBV1 is shown as a pseudogene. This CDR3 has 15 residues. CDR3 amino acids: CTSSQAQGGNQPQHF. In nucleotides, the CDR3 is TGCACCAGCAGCCAAGCCCAGGGTGGCAATCAGCCCCAGCATTTT.

The chain employs TRBV30 and TRBJ1-3; D may be TRBD1 (6 bases). Germline assignment: CDR1 GTSNPN and CDR2 SVGIG (reference sequence). Trimming stripped 3 bases from V and 6 bases from J, with 15 bases between. This CDR3 is built from 14 residues. CDR3 sequence reads: CAWRELQGKNTIYF. In DNA, the CDR3 is TGTGCCTGGAGGGAGTTGCAGGGGAAAAACACCATATATTTT. Variable domain in full (rest from reference TRBV30 and TRBJ1-3): SQTIHQWPATLVQPVGSPLSLECTVEGTSNPNLYWYRQAAGRGLQLLFYSVGIGQISSEVPQNLSASRPQDRQFILSSKKLLLSDSGFYLCAWRELQGKNTIYFGEGSWLTVV.

The chain employs TRBV27 and TRBJ1-5, with 7 positions matching TRBD1. Germline trimming cut 3 bases from V and 4 bases from J; bases unmatched to any gene: 21. This CDR3 has 20 amino acids. CDR1 and CDR2 from the germline V gene are MNHEY and SMNVEV (reference sequence). The CDR3 DNA is TGTGCCAGCAGTTTCGGGGCCCGGAGACAGGGTGACGGAAGTAATCAGCCCCAGCATTTT. The encoded protein is CASSFGARRQGDGSNQPQHF.

The V gene is TRBV7-2, the J gene TRBJ2-3; 11 positions agree with TRBD2. With V trimmed by 5 bases and J by 6 bases, 7 bases remained unmatched. The CDR3 covers 15 residues. The germline V gene encodes CDR1 SGHTA and CDR2 FQGNSA. CDR3 region: CASSLSGRGWDTQYF. In DNA form, the CDR3 reads TGTGCCAGCAGCCTTAGCGGGAGGGGATGGGATACGCAGTATTTT.

The chain uses TRBV30 and TRBJ1-2; a possible D gene is TRBD1 (6 bases). Germline loops: CDR1 GTSNPN, CDR2 SVGIG (reference sequence). This CDR3 region has 12 residues. CDR3 DNA sequence: TGTGCAGCTACAGGGAGGGACTATGGCTACACCTTC. This translates into CAATGRDYGYTF.

The gene calls are TRBV4-3 and TRBJ2-1; 8 bases fit TRBD2. Germline CDR1 reads LGHNA; CDR2 reads YSLEER. V lost 3 bases to trimming and J lost 10 bases; unmatched junction nucleotides: 2. This CDR3 is built from 12 residues. The CDR3 DNA reads as TGCGCCAGCAGCCATAGGACTAGCGAGCAGTTCTTC. It translates to CASSHRTSEQFF.

As concerns this clone: The same CDR3 can be traced to other DNA sequences in this sample. The chain uses TRBV5-1 and TRBJ1-1; a possible D gene is TRBD1 (5 bases). Germline V gene data show CDR1 as SGHRS and CDR2 as YFSETQ. The CDR3 has 14 residues. The V end lost 3 bases, the J end lost 3 bases, and 12 bases lay between the germline ends. The CDR3 loop is CASSSPGGYTEAFF. DNA for the CDR3: TGCGCCAGCAGCTCTCCGGGGGGATACACTGAAGCTTTCTTT.

CDR3 in DNA: TGCGCCAGCAGCCAAGACGTGGGGCTAGCGGGAGTTGAGCAGTTCTTC. Protein sequence: CASSQDVGLAGVEQFF. The V call is TRBV4-1, the J call TRBJ2-1; 10 bases agree with TRBD2. V lost 0 bases, J lost 9 bases, and 8 bases stayed unmatched. The CDR3 totals 16 residues. Germline V gene data show CDR1 as MGHRA and CDR2 as YSYEKL.

The chain uses TRBV7-3 and TRBJ2-7; D uncertain. The germline V and J ends were trimmed by 0 bases and 5 bases, with 8 bases remaining between them. The CDR3 is made up of 13 amino acids. In germline, CDR1 is SGHTA, CDR2 FQGTGA. The CDR3 spells CASSLTVRDEQYF. The CDR3 bases are TGTGCCAGCAGCTTAACGGTCCGGGACGAGCAGTACTTC.

The V call is TRBV28, the J call TRBJ1-3; 7 positions agree with TRBD1. J gave up 2 bases and V 5 bases, and 3 bases lay outside the gene matches. This CDR3 is built from 14 residues. CDR1 is MDHEN, CDR2 SYDVKM, per germline. The CDR3 bases are TGTGCCAGCAGTACACAGGGGACTGGAAACACCATATATTTT. It is translated as CASSTQGTGNTIYF.

The chain couples TRBV4-1 to TRBJ2-7; D is uncertain. This CDR3 has 15 amino acids. The ends were cut back, 2 bases at V and 2 bases at J, with 13 bases in the middle. The germline V gene encodes CDR1 MGHRA and CDR2 YSYEKL. The CDR3: CASSQHQTATYEQYF. CDR3 coding DNA: TGCGCCAGCAGCCAACATCAAACTGCTACCTACGAGCAGTACTTC.

J is TRBJ2-1 and V is TRBV6-5, with 9 bases that match TRBD2. This CDR3 region has 15 residues. CDR1 is MNHEY, CDR2 SVGAGI, per germline. J lost 7 bases, V lost 6 bases, and 10 bases had no gene match. The CDR3 DNA reads TGTGCCAGCAGATCGCGGGGGGGCTTTGGGAATGAGCAGTTCTTC. It is translated as CASRSRGGFGNEQFF.